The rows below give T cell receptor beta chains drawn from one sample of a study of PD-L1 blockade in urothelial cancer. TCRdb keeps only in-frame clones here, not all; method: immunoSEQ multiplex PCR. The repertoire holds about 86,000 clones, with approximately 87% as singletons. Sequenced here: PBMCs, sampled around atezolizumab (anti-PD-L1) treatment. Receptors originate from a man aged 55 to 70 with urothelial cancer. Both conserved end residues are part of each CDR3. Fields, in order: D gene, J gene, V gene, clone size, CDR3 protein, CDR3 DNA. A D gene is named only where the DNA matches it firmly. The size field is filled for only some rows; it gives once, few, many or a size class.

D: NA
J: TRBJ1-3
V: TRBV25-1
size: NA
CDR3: CASSEWGGVGNTIYF
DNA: TGTGCCAGCAGTGAATGGGGGGGGGTAGGAAACACCATATATTTT

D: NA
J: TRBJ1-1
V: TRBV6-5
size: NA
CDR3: CASRESGSEAFF
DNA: TGTGCCAGCAGAGAATCAGGGTCTGAAGCTTTCTTT

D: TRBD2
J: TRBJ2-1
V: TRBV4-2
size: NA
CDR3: CASSRTGTSWDEQFF
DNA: TGTGCCAGCAGCCGAACCGGGACTAGCTGGGATGAGCAGTTCTTC

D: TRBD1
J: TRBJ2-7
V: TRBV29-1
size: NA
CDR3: CSVDSDGTGFYEQYF
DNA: TGCAGCGTGGATTCTGACGGGACAGGATTCTACGAGCAGTACTTC

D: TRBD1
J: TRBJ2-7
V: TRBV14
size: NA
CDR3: CASSQGTGADEQYF
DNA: TGTGCCAGCAGCCAAGGGACAGGGGCGGACGAGCAGTACTTC

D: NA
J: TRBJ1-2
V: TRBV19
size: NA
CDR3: CASSIPGGGLGYTF
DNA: TGTGCCAGTAGTATACCGGGAGGGGGGCTTGGCTACACCTTC

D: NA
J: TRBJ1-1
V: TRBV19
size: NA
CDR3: CASSIRFRGQANTEAFF
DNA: TGTGCCAGTAGTATAAGGTTCCGGGGTCAGGCGAACACTGAAGCTTTCTTT

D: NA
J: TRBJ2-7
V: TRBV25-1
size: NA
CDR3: CASGGQGFPYEQYF
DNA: TGTGCCAGCGGTGGCCAGGGGTTCCCCTACGAGCAGTACTTC

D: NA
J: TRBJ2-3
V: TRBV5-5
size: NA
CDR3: CASSLWSGNTQYF
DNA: TGTGCCAGCAGCTTGTGGTCGGGGAATACGCAGTATTTT

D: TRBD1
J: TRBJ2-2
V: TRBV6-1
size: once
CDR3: CASGRQGGTGELFF
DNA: TGTGCCAGCGGTAGACAGGGCGGCACCGGGGAGCTGTTTTTT

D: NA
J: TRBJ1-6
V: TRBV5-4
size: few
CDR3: CASSSLGWRPSPLHF
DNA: TGTGCCAGCAGCTCCCTCGGGTGGCGACCGTCACCCCTCCACTTT

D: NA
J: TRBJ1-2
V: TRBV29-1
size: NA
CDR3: CSADPTVPYGYTF
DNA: TGCAGCGCCGACCCGACAGTACCCTATGGCTACACCTTC

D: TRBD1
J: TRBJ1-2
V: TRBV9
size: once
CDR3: CASSSRDRGYGYTF
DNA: TGTGCCAGCAGCTCCCGGGACAGGGGCTATGGCTACACCTTC

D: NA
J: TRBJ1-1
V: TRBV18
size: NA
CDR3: CASSPRLGWDTEAFF
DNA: TGTGCCAGCTCACCACGGCTGGGCTGGGACACTGAAGCTTTCTTT

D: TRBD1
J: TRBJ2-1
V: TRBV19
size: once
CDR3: CARFQRGTGNYNEQFF
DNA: TGTGCCAGATTTCAGAGGGGGACAGGGAATTACAATGAGCAGTTCTTC

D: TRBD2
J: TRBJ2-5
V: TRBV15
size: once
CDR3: CATSRGRGGMETQYF
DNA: TGTGCCACCAGCAGAGGGCGGGGGGGTATGGAGACCCAGTACTTC

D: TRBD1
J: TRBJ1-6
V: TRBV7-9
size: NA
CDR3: CASSLVWDRRNSPLHF
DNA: TGTGCCAGCAGCTTAGTTTGGGACAGGCGTAATTCACCCCTCCACTTT

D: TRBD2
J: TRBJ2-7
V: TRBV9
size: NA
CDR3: CASSPGGGTYEQYF
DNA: TGTGCCAGCAGCCCGGGGGGTGGGACCTACGAGCAGTACTTC

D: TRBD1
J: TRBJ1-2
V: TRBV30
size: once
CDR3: CAWSVVGGGNGYTF
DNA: TGTGCCTGGAGTGTAGTAGGGGGCGGAAATGGCTACACCTTC

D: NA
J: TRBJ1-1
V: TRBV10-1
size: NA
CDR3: CASSPTEPEAFF
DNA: TGCGCCAGCAGTCCGACGGAGCCTGAAGCTTTCTTT

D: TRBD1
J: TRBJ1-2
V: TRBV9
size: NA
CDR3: CASSRDRTGYGYTF
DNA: TGTGCCAGCAGTCGGGACAGGACAGGCTATGGCTACACCTTC

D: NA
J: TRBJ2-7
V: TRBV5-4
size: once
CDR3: CASSTPPGGPHSYEQYF
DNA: TGTGCCAGCAGCACCCCGCCGGGCGGGCCCCACTCCTACGAGCAGTACTTC